This TCR beta chain emerged from a study of T cells in Graves' hyperthyroidism and ophthalmopathy. Overall study results and limits: A 13 V-J model separated ophthalmopathy from stable hyperthyroidism. Most thyroid clonotypes expanded above 0.001 appeared in blood too.

Researchers amplified the TCR beta CDR3 regions from RNA transcripts. The study used the HTBI primer set for a first-round RT-PCR of the TCR CDR3. TCRdb used MiXCR to reprocess the multiplex PCR reads, holding one entry per CDR3 protein. The data show a few hundred thousand distinct CDR3 sequences, with around 16% seen just once and 6.5% to 8% held by the top ten. This clonotype appeared once. Its antigen is unknown. CDR3 length equals 14 residues. In germline, CDR1 is MDHEN, CDR2 SYDVKM. The junction had 7 bases not matched to a gene; V was cut back by 6 bases and J by 2 bases. Patients aged 18 to 65 had newly diagnosed hyperthyroidism that had lasted under 2 months.

This chain uses TRBV28 with TRBJ2-7, with 7 bases identical to TRBD2. Sequencing was done on a sample of blood. The receptor was derived from a woman aged 30 to 39 with Graves' hyperthyroidism. CDR3 sequence: CASSLGEGPYEQYF. As DNA, the CDR3 is TGTGCCAGCAGCTTAGGGGAGGGACCCTACGAGCAGTACTTC.